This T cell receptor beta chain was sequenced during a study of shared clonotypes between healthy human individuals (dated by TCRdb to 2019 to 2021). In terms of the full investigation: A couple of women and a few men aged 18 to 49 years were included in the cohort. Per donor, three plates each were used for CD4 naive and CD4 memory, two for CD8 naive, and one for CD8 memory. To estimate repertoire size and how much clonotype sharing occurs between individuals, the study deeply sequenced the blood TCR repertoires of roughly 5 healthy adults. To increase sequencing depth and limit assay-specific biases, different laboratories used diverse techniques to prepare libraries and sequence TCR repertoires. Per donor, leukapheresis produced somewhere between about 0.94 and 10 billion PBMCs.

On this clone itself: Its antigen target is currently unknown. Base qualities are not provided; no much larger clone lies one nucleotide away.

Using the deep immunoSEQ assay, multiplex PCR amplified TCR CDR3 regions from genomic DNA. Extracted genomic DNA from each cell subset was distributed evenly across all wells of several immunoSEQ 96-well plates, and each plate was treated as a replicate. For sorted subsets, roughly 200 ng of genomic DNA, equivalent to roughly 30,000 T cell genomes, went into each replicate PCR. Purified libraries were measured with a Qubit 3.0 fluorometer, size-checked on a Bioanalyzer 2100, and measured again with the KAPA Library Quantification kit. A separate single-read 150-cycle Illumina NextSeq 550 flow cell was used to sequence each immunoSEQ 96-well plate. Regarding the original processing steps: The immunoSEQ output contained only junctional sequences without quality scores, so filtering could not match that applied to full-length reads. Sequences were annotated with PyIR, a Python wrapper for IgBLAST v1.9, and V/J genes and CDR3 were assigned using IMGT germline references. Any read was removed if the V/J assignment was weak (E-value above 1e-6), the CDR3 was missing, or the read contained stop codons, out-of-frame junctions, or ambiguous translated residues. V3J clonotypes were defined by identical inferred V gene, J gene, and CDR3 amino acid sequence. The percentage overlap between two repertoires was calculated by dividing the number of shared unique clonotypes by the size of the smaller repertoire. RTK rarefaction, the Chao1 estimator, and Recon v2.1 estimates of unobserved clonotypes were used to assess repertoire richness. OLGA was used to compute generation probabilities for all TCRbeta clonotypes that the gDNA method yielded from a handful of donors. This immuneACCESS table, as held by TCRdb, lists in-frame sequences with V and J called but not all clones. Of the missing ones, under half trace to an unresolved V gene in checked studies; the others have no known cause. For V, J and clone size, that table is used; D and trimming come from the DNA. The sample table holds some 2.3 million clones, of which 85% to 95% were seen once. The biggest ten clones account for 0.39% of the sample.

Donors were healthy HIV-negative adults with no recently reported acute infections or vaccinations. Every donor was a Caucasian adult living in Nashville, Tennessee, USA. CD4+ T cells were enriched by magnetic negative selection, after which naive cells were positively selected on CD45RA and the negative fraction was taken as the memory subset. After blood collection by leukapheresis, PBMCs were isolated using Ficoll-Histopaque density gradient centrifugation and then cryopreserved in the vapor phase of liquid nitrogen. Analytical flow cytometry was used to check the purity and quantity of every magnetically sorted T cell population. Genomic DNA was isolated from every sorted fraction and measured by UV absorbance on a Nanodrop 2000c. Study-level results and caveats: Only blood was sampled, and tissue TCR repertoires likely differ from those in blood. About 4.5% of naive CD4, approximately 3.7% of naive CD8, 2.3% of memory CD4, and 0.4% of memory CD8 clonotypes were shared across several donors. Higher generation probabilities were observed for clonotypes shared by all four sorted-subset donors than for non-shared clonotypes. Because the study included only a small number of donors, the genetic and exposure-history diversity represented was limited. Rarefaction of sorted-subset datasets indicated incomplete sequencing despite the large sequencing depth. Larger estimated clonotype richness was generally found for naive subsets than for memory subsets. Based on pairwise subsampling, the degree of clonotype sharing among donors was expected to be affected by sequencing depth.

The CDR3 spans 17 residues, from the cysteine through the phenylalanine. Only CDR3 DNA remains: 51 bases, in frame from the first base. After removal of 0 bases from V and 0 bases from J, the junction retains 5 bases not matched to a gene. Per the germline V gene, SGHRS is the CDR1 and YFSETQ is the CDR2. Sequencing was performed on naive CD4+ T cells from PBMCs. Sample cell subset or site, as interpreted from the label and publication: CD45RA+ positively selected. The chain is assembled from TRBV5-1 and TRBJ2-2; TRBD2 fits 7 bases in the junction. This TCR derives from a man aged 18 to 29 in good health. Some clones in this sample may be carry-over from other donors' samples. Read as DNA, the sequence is TGCGCCAGCAGCTTGGGTAGGGGAGGGACGAACACCGGGGAGCTGTTTTTT. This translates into CASSLGRGGTNTGELFF.